The rows below give T cell receptor beta chains drawn from one sample of a study of tumor-infiltrating lymphocytes in primary liver carcinoma. MiXCR was run by TCRdb on the multiplex PCR reads, yielding one entry per CDR3 protein. The sample has approximately 80,000 distinct CDR3 sequences, 69% seen once. The material sequenced was tumor-adjacent normal liver tissue. These receptors came from a man aged 40-49 years with primary liver carcinoma and hepatitis B virus infection. Both conserved end residues are part of each CDR3. D genes are given only for firm matches. Clone size, where shown, is once, few, many, or a class for clones that have expanded.

J gene: TRBJ2-7; clone size: NA; V gene: TRBV28; D gene: TRBD2; CDR3 DNA: TGTGCCAACAGTTTTCTCGGACTAGCGGAAGGGCGAATCTCCTACGAGCAGTACTTC; CDR3 protein: CANSFLGLAEGRISYEQYF
J gene: TRBJ2-7; clone size: many; V gene: TRBV4-3; D gene: TRBD1; CDR3 DNA: TGCGCCAGCAGCCAGATGGACAGGAGCTCCTACGAGCAGTACTTC; CDR3 protein: CASSQMDRSSYEQYF
J gene: TRBJ2-1; clone size: NA; V gene: TRBV12-3/TRBV12-4; D gene: TRBD2; CDR3 DNA: TGTGCCAGCAGTGCCCAGAGAGGGGTAGCGGGAGACAACAATGAGCAGTTCTTC; CDR3 protein: CASSAQRGVAGDNNEQFF
J gene: TRBJ2-5; clone size: once; V gene: TRBV5-6; D gene: NA; CDR3 DNA: TGTGCCAAGAGCTTGGATGAGACCCAGTACTTC; CDR3 protein: CAKSLDETQYF
J gene: TRBJ2-7; clone size: NA; V gene: TRBV6-1; D gene: NA; CDR3 DNA: TGTGCCAGCAGTGATTGGGTAAACCCCCACCACGAGGGCGAGCATTACTTC; CDR3 protein: CASSDWVNPHHEGEHYF
J gene: TRBJ2-4; clone size: NA; V gene: TRBV11-1; D gene: TRBD2; CDR3 DNA: TGTGCCAGCAGCTTTCCCGGGACTAGCTGGATCAAAAACATTCAGTATTTC; CDR3 protein: CASSFPGTSWIKNIQYF
J gene: TRBJ2-1; clone size: NA; V gene: TRBV6-1; D gene: NA; CDR3 DNA: TGTGCCAGCAGTGAAGAATTAGCAGGCTTATATGAGCAGTTCTTC; CDR3 protein: CASSEELAGLYEQFF
J gene: TRBJ2-3; clone size: NA; V gene: TRBV6-5; D gene: NA; CDR3 DNA: TGTGCCAGCAGTTACTCAATGTTGTCCGACACAGATACGCAGTATTTT; CDR3 protein: CASSYSMLSDTDTQYF
J gene: TRBJ1-2; clone size: few; V gene: TRBV14; D gene: TRBD1; CDR3 DNA: TGTGCCAGCAGCCAAGAGACAGGGGGTTACTATGGCTACACCTTC; CDR3 protein: CASSQETGGYYGYTF
J gene: TRBJ2-3; clone size: few; V gene: TRBV6-4; D gene: TRBD2; CDR3 DNA: TGTGCCAGCAGTGAAGCGGGAGCCACAGATACGCAGTATTTT; CDR3 protein: CASSEAGATDTQYF
J gene: TRBJ2-3; clone size: NA; V gene: TRBV28; D gene: TRBD2; CDR3 DNA: TGTGCCGGCAGTTTAAGAGCGGGGTACACAGATACGCAGTATTTT; CDR3 protein: CAGSLRAGYTDTQYF
J gene: TRBJ2-1; clone size: few; V gene: TRBV11-3; D gene: NA; CDR3 DNA: TGTGCCAGCAGCTTAAATGCCAGTGAGCGGTTCTTC; CDR3 protein: CASSLNASERFF
J gene: TRBJ2-2; clone size: NA; V gene: TRBV4-1; D gene: NA; CDR3 DNA: TGCGCCAGCAGCCAAGACGCCCAGGGGGGGCACGGGGAGCCGTTTTTT; CDR3 protein: CASSQDAQGGHGEPFF
J gene: TRBJ2-1; clone size: few; V gene: TRBV6-2/TRBV6-3; D gene: NA; CDR3 DNA: TGTGCCATCAGGACGCGAGAAGACAATGAGCAGTTCTTC; CDR3 protein: CAIRTREDNEQFF
J gene: TRBJ2-1; clone size: NA; V gene: TRBV29-1; D gene: NA; CDR3 DNA: TGCAGCGTGGAGGGAGTAGCGAAGCCAAATGAGCAGTTCTTC; CDR3 protein: CSVEGVAKPNEQFF
J gene: TRBJ2-1; clone size: NA; V gene: TRBV29-1; D gene: NA; CDR3 DNA: TGTAGCGCCCACCCAGGGGGGAATAAGCAGTTCTTC; CDR3 protein: CSAHPGGNKQFF
J gene: TRBJ1-2; clone size: NA; V gene: TRBV15; D gene: TRBD1; CDR3 DNA: TGTGCCACCAGCGGGACAGTTAACTATGGCTACACCTTC; CDR3 protein: CATSGTVNYGYTF
J gene: TRBJ2-1; clone size: NA; V gene: TRBV11-2; D gene: TRBD2; CDR3 DNA: TGTGCCAGCAGCTTAGAGCTCCTAGCGGGAAGGTCCTACAATGAGCAGTTCTTC; CDR3 protein: CASSLELLAGRSYNEQFF
J gene: TRBJ2-2; clone size: NA; V gene: TRBV29-1; D gene: TRBD2; CDR3 DNA: TGCAGCGTTGGGACTAGCGCGGCAAACACCGGGGGGCTGTTTTTT; CDR3 protein: CSVGTSAANTGGLFF
J gene: TRBJ2-1; clone size: NA; V gene: TRBV6-1; D gene: NA; CDR3 DNA: TGTGTCAGCGGGCCGAGTTTTGACAGGGCCAATGAGCAGGTCTTC; CDR3 protein: CVSGPSFDRANEQVF
J gene: TRBJ2-2; clone size: NA; V gene: TRBV6-2/TRBV6-3; D gene: TRBD2; CDR3 DNA: TGTGCCACCAGTCACGCGCTAGCGGGAGGCGGGGAGCTGTTTTTT; CDR3 protein: CATSHALAGGGELFF
J gene: TRBJ1-4; clone size: many; V gene: TRBV29-1; D gene: TRBD1; CDR3 DNA: TGCAGCGCCGCCTCGGGACAGCTTAATGAAAAACTGTTTTTT; CDR3 protein: CSAASGQLNEKLFF
J gene: TRBJ2-2; clone size: NA; V gene: TRBV5-6; D gene: NA; CDR3 DNA: TGTGTCGGTAGCCCAGGGTTCGCGAACACCGGGGAGCTGTTTTTT; CDR3 protein: CVGSPGFANTGELFF
J gene: TRBJ2-1; clone size: large; V gene: TRBV6-6; D gene: NA; CDR3 DNA: TGTGCCAGCAGTCATGGGACCTATACCTTAGATGAGCAGTTCTTC; CDR3 protein: CASSHGTYTLDEQFF
J gene: TRBJ2-1; clone size: NA; V gene: TRBV5-6; D gene: NA; CDR3 DNA: TGTGCCAGCAGCATAGGGATCGTCAACGAGCAGTTCTTC; CDR3 protein: CASSIGIVNEQFF
J gene: TRBJ2-7; clone size: many; V gene: TRBV28; D gene: NA; CDR3 DNA: TGTGCCAGCCAGGGGGCGGGGGCCTACGAGCAGTACTTC; CDR3 protein: CASQGAGAYEQYF
J gene: TRBJ2-6; clone size: few; V gene: TRBV7-9; D gene: NA; CDR3 DNA: TGTGTCAGCAGCTCGACCGCAGGTTTCGGGGCCAACGTCCTGACTTTC; CDR3 protein: CVSSSTAGFGANVLTF
J gene: TRBJ2-4; clone size: NA; V gene: TRBV14; D gene: NA; CDR3 DNA: TGTGCGGGCAGCCAAGGTTGGGGTTGGCAGGAGCAGGTTAACATTCAGTACTTC; CDR3 protein: CAGSQGWGWQEQVNIQYF
J gene: TRBJ2-3; clone size: NA; V gene: TRBV4-2; D gene: TRBD2; CDR3 DNA: TGTGCCAACAGCCAAGAAGCGGGAGGGCCGGATACGCAGTATTTT; CDR3 protein: CANSQEAGGPDTQYF
J gene: TRBJ2-7; clone size: few; V gene: TRBV6-6; D gene: NA; CDR3 DNA: TGTGCCAGCAGTTCACGAACTAGAGGGACGTACGAGCAGTACTTC; CDR3 protein: CASSSRTRGTYEQYF
J gene: TRBJ1-3; clone size: NA; V gene: TRBV28; D gene: NA; CDR3 DNA: TGTGACAGCAGTTTTGGGGGGGCTCCGCCCGGAAACACCATATATTTT; CDR3 protein: CDSSFGGAPPGNTIYF
J gene: TRBJ2-4; clone size: NA; V gene: TRBV6-1; D gene: TRBD2; CDR3 DNA: TGTGCCAGCAGAACCGAGGGATTAGCGGGGTCCCTTCAGCACTTC; CDR3 protein: CASRTEGLAGSLQHF
J gene: TRBJ1-2; clone size: NA; V gene: TRBV12-3/TRBV12-4; D gene: NA; CDR3 DNA: TGTGCCGGCAGTTTCCGGGGCTCATATGGCTACAGCTTC; CDR3 protein: CAGSFRGSYGYSF
J gene: TRBJ2-1; clone size: NA; V gene: TRBV6-1; D gene: NA; CDR3 DNA: TGTGCCAGCAGGATAAGCGGAGGCAATGGGCAGTTCTTC; CDR3 protein: CASRISGGNGQFF
J gene: TRBJ2-4; clone size: few; V gene: TRBV11-2; D gene: NA; CDR3 DNA: TGTGCCAGCAGCTTAGATGCGCGGGGATGCATTCAGTACTTC; CDR3 protein: CASSLDARGCIQYF
J gene: TRBJ2-7; clone size: NA; V gene: TRBV6-2/TRBV6-3; D gene: NA; CDR3 DNA: TGTGCCAGCAGTTACAGGCTAGCAGTAATATCCTACGAGCAGTACTTC; CDR3 protein: CASSYRLAVISYEQYF
J gene: TRBJ2-1; clone size: NA; V gene: TRBV11-2; D gene: NA; CDR3 DNA: TGTGCCAGCAGCTTAGTAGGTTCACGACAGGGAGGCTCCAATGAACAGTGCTTC; CDR3 protein: CASSLVGSRQGGSNEQCF
J gene: TRBJ2-2; clone size: NA; V gene: TRBV7-3; D gene: NA; CDR3 DNA: TGTGCCAGCAGCTACGGGGGAGACGCCGGGGAGCTGTTTTTT; CDR3 protein: CASSYGGDAGELFF
J gene: TRBJ2-5; clone size: NA; V gene: TRBV28; D gene: TRBD2; CDR3 DNA: TGTGCCAGCAGTCCACTAGCGGGAGGCGTGTCCCAAGAGACCCAGTACTTC; CDR3 protein: CASSPLAGGVSQETQYF
J gene: TRBJ2-2; clone size: NA; V gene: TRBV6-5; D gene: NA; CDR3 DNA: TGTGCCAGCAGTTACGAAATGGTGGGAGCCACCGGGGAGCTGTCTTTT; CDR3 protein: CASSYEMVGATGELSF
J gene: TRBJ2-1; clone size: NA; V gene: TRBV7-9; D gene: TRBD1; CDR3 DNA: TGTGCCAGCAGCCCAAGGGGGCTTGACAATAAGCAGTTCTTC; CDR3 protein: CASSPRGLDNKQFF
J gene: TRBJ2-7; clone size: NA; V gene: TRBV28; D gene: TRBD1; CDR3 DNA: TGTGCCAACAGAAAAGGACAGGGATGGTACGAGCAGTATTTC; CDR3 protein: CANRKGQGWYEQYF
J gene: TRBJ2-1; clone size: NA; V gene: TRBV11-1; D gene: NA; CDR3 DNA: TGTGCCAGCGGGGAGGGGACAATCCACTCCAATGCGCAGTTCTTC; CDR3 protein: CASGEGTIHSNAQFF
J gene: TRBJ2-7; clone size: NA; V gene: TRBV4-1; D gene: NA; CDR3 DNA: TGCGCTAGCAGTCAAGATTTGGGAGGTGGCTACAAGCAGTACTTC; CDR3 protein: CASSQDLGGGYKQYF
J gene: TRBJ2-2; clone size: few; V gene: TRBV30; D gene: TRBD2; CDR3 DNA: TGTGCCTGGATTGGTAGCGGGAGGCCGATAAACACCGGGGAGCTGTTTTTT; CDR3 protein: CAWIGSGRPINTGELFF
J gene: TRBJ1-2; clone size: many; V gene: TRBV7-9; D gene: NA; CDR3 DNA: TGTGCCAGCAGCTTAAGACCAATGGGTGGCTACACCTTC; CDR3 protein: CASSLRPMGGYTF
J gene: TRBJ2-1; clone size: NA; V gene: TRBV2; D gene: NA; CDR3 DNA: TGTGCCAGAAGTCAGGACAAAAGCTCCTACATTGAGCAGTTCTTC; CDR3 protein: CARSQDKSSYIEQFF
J gene: TRBJ2-1; clone size: NA; V gene: TRBV6-6; D gene: NA; CDR3 DNA: TGTGCCAGTAGCTACCCTCGGGTGGTTGAGCAGTTCTTC; CDR3 protein: CASSYPRVVEQFF
J gene: TRBJ2-5; clone size: NA; V gene: TRBV6-6; D gene: NA; CDR3 DNA: TGTGCCAGCAGCCCTGTCGCGGAGACCCAGTACTTC; CDR3 protein: CASSPVAETQYF
J gene: TRBJ2-7; clone size: few; V gene: TRBV11-2; D gene: TRBD2; CDR3 DNA: TGTGCCAGCAGCTTAGAGAGGGGGGGACTAGCGATGCAGTACTTC; CDR3 protein: CASSLERGGLAMQYF
J gene: TRBJ2-7; clone size: medium-sized; V gene: TRBV11-2; D gene: TRBD1; CDR3 DNA: TGTGCCAGCAGCTACAGGGGGTCCTACGAGCAGTACTTC; CDR3 protein: CASSYRGSYEQYF
J gene: TRBJ2-7; clone size: NA; V gene: TRBV4-3; D gene: NA; CDR3 DNA: TGCGCCAGCAGGCAAGTTTATTGCAGGGAGCAGTACTTC; CDR3 protein: CASRQVYCREQYF
J gene: TRBJ2-3; clone size: NA; V gene: TRBV29-1; D gene: NA; CDR3 DNA: TGCAGCATTGGGCAGGGAGGCAATACACAGTATTTT; CDR3 protein: CSIGQGGNTQYF
J gene: TRBJ2-5; clone size: NA; V gene: TRBV28; D gene: NA; CDR3 DNA: TGTGCCAGCAGTTTAGTAGCAGGGATAGGGGGAGTCCGGGAGACCCAGTACTTC; CDR3 protein: CASSLVAGIGGVRETQYF
J gene: TRBJ1-3; clone size: many; V gene: TRBV28; D gene: NA; CDR3 DNA: TGTGCCAGCACTTTACTCGCGACAGGTGACTCTGGAAACACCATATATTTT; CDR3 protein: CASTLLATGDSGNTIYF
J gene: TRBJ2-7; clone size: NA; V gene: TRBV25-1; D gene: NA; CDR3 DNA: TGTGGCAGCAGTCCCCACGGGGGCGCCCCCGAGCAGTACTTC; CDR3 protein: CGSSPHGGAPEQYF
J gene: TRBJ2-7; clone size: few; V gene: TRBV20-1; D gene: NA; CDR3 DNA: TGCAGTGCTAGGAGGACGGGACTCTACGAGCAGTACTTC; CDR3 protein: CSARRTGLYEQYF
J gene: TRBJ2-1; clone size: NA; V gene: TRBV4-1; D gene: TRBD2; CDR3 DNA: TGCGTCACTAGCCCCGAACTAGCGGGGGTTTACAATGAGCAGTTCTTC; CDR3 protein: CVTSPELAGVYNEQFF